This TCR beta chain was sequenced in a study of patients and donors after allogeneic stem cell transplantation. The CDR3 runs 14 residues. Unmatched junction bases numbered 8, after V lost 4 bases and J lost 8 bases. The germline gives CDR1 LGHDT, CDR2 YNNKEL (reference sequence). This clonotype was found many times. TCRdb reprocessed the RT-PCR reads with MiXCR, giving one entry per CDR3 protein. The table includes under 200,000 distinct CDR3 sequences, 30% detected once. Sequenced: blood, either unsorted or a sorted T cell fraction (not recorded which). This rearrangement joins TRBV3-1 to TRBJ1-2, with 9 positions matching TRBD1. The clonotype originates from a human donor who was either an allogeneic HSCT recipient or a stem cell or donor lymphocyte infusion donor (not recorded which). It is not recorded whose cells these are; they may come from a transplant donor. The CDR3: CASSLSDRGEGYTF. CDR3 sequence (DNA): TGTGCCAGCAGCCTTTCCGACAGGGGGGAAGGCTACACCTTC.